The entry below describes one T cell receptor beta chain. This clonotype was counted between two and nine times. Its antigen has not been determined. There are no base qualities to consult, and no much larger clone falls within one base. These data come from a study of patients and donors after allogeneic stem cell transplantation (dated by TCRdb to the early 2020s). V sheds 0 bases and J sheds 4 bases, leaving 18 bases between their ends. The CDR3 has 17 amino acids, counting the end cysteine and phenylalanine. The sequence is cut down to CDR3 DNA, 51 bases in frame from base 1. The germline V gene sets CDR1 to LGHNA and CDR2 to YNFKEQ. The method was RT-PCR. The sample was run on a NextSeq 550. TCRdb cleaned the public reads at Q25 with fastp, built clones with MiXCR and kept in-frame beta chains. Records with the same CDR3 protein are collapsed into one entry carrying the most frequent genes and DNA. For this sample the table gives 90,000 to 130,000 distinct CDR3 sequences, of which around 35% were detected only once. The top ten clones comprise more than 25% of the sample.

Material: blood, either unsorted or a sorted T cell fraction (not recorded which). The chain is assembled from TRBV4-2 and TRBJ1-1, with a weak D call of TRBD1 (5 bases match). This TCR was recovered from a human donor who was either an allogeneic HSCT recipient or a stem cell or donor lymphocyte infusion donor (not recorded which). It is not recorded whose cells these are; they may come from a transplant donor. The CDR3 region has the sequence CASSQEPVWGLSTEAFF. In nucleotide form, the sequence is TGTGCCAGCAGCCAAGAGCCTGTTTGGGGCCTAAGCACTGAAGCTTTCTTT.